This T cell receptor beta chain derives from a study of blood T cell repertoires in COVID-19. Whole-study context: Specimens from acute and convalescent COVID-19 originated in the United States, Italy and Spain. From T cells, B-cell-depleted T cells, or PBMCs came the material, which was cDNA or gDNA.

Measured with immunoSEQ multiplex PCR; TCRdb has only the in-frame clones, and not every one. The data show about 310,000 clones, approximately 83% seen once. The source material was PBMCs or T cells enriched from blood (not recorded which). This clonotype was sampled from a man aged 25-40 years who had recovered from COVID-19.

The CDR3 bases are TGTGCCAGCAGCGATCAAGACAGGGTGAACTACGAGCAGTACTTC. Its protein is CASSDQDRVNYEQYF. The chain recombines TRBV6-5 with TRBJ2-7; 7 nucleotides line up with TRBD1. The trim removed 6 bases at V and 3 bases at J, leaving 11 bases unmatched. Germline V gene data show CDR1 as MNHEY and CDR2 as SVGAGI. This CDR3 comprises 15 residues.